A single sample gave rise to the 17 T cell receptor beta chains below, sequenced in a study of blood T cell repertoires in COVID-19. Here immunoSEQ multiplex PCR was the method, and the copy in TCRdb shows in-frame clones only, minus some. The table lists 120,000 or so clones, approximately 82% of them singletons. Sequenced sample: peripheral blood. The receptors here all came from a man in his fifties or sixties with acute or convalescent COVID-19.

The J gene is TRBJ2-5, the V gene TRBV28, with D tentatively TRBD1 (6 bases). Germline CDR1 is MDHEN and CDR2 is SYDVKM. The CDR3 length is 15 residues. The germline V and J ends were trimmed by 5 bases and 1 base, with 14 bases remaining between them. CDR3 in DNA: TGTGCCAGCAGTCCTTTTGTCAGGGGCCAAGAGACCCAGTACTTC. It yields the protein CASSPFVRGQETQYF.

CDR3: CASSHGLARSYEQYF. DNA for the CDR3: TGTGCCAGCAGCCACGGACTAGCGAGGTCCTACGAGCAGTACTTC. J is TRBJ2-7 and V is TRBV3-1 (or the pseudogene TRBV3-2); 9 nucleotides match TRBD2. The CDR3 loop spans 15 amino acids. Per germline, CDR1 LGHDT and CDR2 YNNKEL (reference sequence). V shed 3 bases, J shed 1 base, and the junction held 4 bases outside the gene matches.

The V gene is TRBV27, the J gene TRBJ2-7; 8 positions match TRBD1. The V and J ends lost 3 bases and 2 bases, in that order; junction bases with no gene match: 6. The CDR3 has 15 amino acids. Germline CDR1 and CDR2: MNHEY and SMNVEV (reference sequence). This CDR3 is CASSFGTGFPYEQYF. Here the CDR3 DNA reads TGTGCCAGCAGTTTTGGGACAGGATTTCCCTACGAGCAGTACTTC.

The chain combines TRBV14 with TRBJ2-1, with D possibly TRBD1 on 6 matching bases. Germline V lookup: CDR1 SGHDN, CDR2 FVKESK. V lost 2 bases, J lost 7 bases, and 18 bases lay in between. The CDR3 spans 16 residues. CDR3 sequence reads: CASSQSRASGANEQFF. CDR3 sequence (DNA): TGTGCCAGCAGCCAAAGCCGGGCCTCAGGGGCGAATGAGCAGTTCTTC.

Written as DNA, the CDR3 is TGTGCCACCAGTGACTCACACCCGGGACTACCAGATACGCAGTATTTT. Protein product: CATSDSHPGLPDTQYF. The chain recombines TRBV24-1 with TRBJ2-3, with 7 positions matching TRBD2. The J segment lost 4 bases and the V segment lost 4 bases, leaving 10 bases of the junction unmatched. The CDR3 covers 16 residues. CDR1 KGHDR and CDR2 SFDVKD come from the germline V gene.

The gene calls are TRBV18 and TRBJ1-1, with 7 bases matching TRBD1. V trimming: 4 bases; J trimming: 7 bases; junction bases outside the gene matches: 9. Germline assignment: CDR1 KGHSH and CDR2 LQKENI. The CDR3 has 14 amino acids. DNA of the CDR3: TGTGCCAGCTCACAGCGACAGGGAGTGGGTGAAGCTTTCTTT. Amino acid sequence: CASSQRQGVGEAFF.

This rearrangement joins TRBV5-4 to TRBJ1-5; possibly TRBD1 for D (6 bases). Looked up from germline, CDR1 is SGHNT and CDR2 is YYREEE (reference sequence). V dropped 4 bases and J dropped 8 bases, with 13 bases sitting between them. This CDR3 comprises 13 residues. CDR3 amino acids: CASSGSTGEPQHF. As DNA, the CDR3 is TGTGCCAGCAGCGGCTCGACAGGAGAGCCCCAGCATTTT.

This chain joins TRBV25-1 and TRBJ1-2, with 7 bases matching TRBD1. This CDR3 has 16 amino acids. Germline V lookup: CDR1 MGHDK, CDR2 SYGVNS. With V trimmed by 5 bases and J by 1 base, 10 bases remained unmatched. The CDR3 bases are TGTGCCAGCAGTCAAGGGGGGACAGAATATAACTATGGCTACACCTTC. Translating gives CASSQGGTEYNYGYTF.

The J gene is TRBJ2-3, the V gene TRBV5-1, with D perhaps TRBD1 (6 bases). This CDR3 comprises 15 residues. Trimming left V 1 base short and J 3 bases short, with 12 bases between. Germline V CDR1 and CDR2: SGHRS, YFSETQ. CDR3 sequence reads: CASSLSVRGTDTQYF. DNA for the CDR3: TGCGCCAGCAGCTTGTCTGTCAGGGGTACAGATACGCAGTATTTT. Full variable domain (outside the CDR3, taken from reference TRBV5-1 and TRBJ2-3): KAGVTQTPRYLIKTRGQQVTLSCSPISGHRSVSWYQQTPGQGLQFLFEYFSETQRNKGNFPGRFSGRQFSNSRSEMNVSTLELGDSALYLCASSLSVRGTDTQYFGPGTRLTVL.

The chain carries TRBV10-2 and TRBJ2-7; 7 nucleotides agree with TRBD2. V gave up 3 bases and J gave up 1 base; unmatched junction bases: 3. This CDR3 contains 14 residues. The V gene's germline CDR1 is WSHSY and CDR2 SAAADI. CDR3 amino acids: CASSDGGGSYEQYF. CDR3 nucleotide sequence: TGCGCCAGCAGTGACGGGGGAGGGTCCTACGAGCAGTACTTC.

The rearrangement links TRBV10-3 to TRBJ2-2; D possibly corresponds to TRBD1 (5 bases). Looked up from germline, CDR1 is ENHRY and CDR2 is SYGVKD. The CDR3 extends over 15 amino acids. V lost 0 bases to trimming and J lost 4 bases, with 9 bases between them. The CDR3 bases are TGTGCCATCAGTGAGTCGCGACAGTCCACCGGGGAGCTGTTTTTT. It specifies CAISESRQSTGELFF.

The rearrangement uses TRBV29-1 and TRBJ1-2, with D perhaps TRBD1 (6 bases). The CDR3 runs 14 residues. The germline V and J ends were trimmed by 0 bases and 6 bases, with 14 bases remaining between them. The germline gives CDR1 SQVTM, CDR2 ANQGSEA. For the CDR3, the DNA is TGCAGCGTTGAAGAGATGCGCAGACAGGATGGCTACACCTTC. It encodes CSVEEMRRQDGYTF.

To note about this clone: This sample includes further DNA sequences coding for the same CDR3. This chain links TRBV4-1 with TRBJ1-5, with D possibly matching TRBD1 (6 bases). The germline gives CDR1 MGHRA, CDR2 YSYEKL. V was cut by 0 bases and J by 7 bases, with 10 bases left in between. This CDR3 comprises 14 residues. The CDR3 spells CASSQEQGDQPQHF. For the CDR3, the DNA is TGCGCCAGCAGCCAAGAACAGGGTGACCAGCCCCAGCATTTT.

The rearrangement links TRBV6-6 to TRBJ1-5; a possible D gene is TRBD1 (6 bases). Trimming removed 6 bases at V and 3 bases at J, with 15 bases between. Germline loops: CDR1 MNHNY, CDR2 SVGAGI (reference sequence). The CDR3 consists of 15 residues. The CDR3 sequence is CASRTSGAPNQPQHF. CDR3 bases: TGTGCCAGCAGGACTTCAGGGGCCCCCAATCAGCCCCAGCATTTT.

Only a few counts were recorded for this clone. This chain uses TRBV6-5 with TRBJ2-7; 8 bases are a match to TRBD2. Germline loops: CDR1 MNHEY, CDR2 SVGAGI. V was pared by 7 bases and J by 4 bases, with 6 bases of the junction left unmatched. The CDR3 is made up of 13 amino acids. CDR3 in DNA: TGTGCCAGCAAACGGGAGGGCCTGTACGAGCAGTACTTC. It encodes CASKREGLYEQYF.

The V and J genes are TRBV2 and TRBJ2-5; a possible D gene is TRBD1 (6 bases). Germline V gene data show CDR1 as SNHLY and CDR2 as FYNNEI. V was trimmed by 5 bases and J by 2 bases, leaving 15 bases between them. The length of the CDR3 is 15 residues. The CDR3 region has the DNA TGTGCCAGCAGTTTACAGGGAACCGTGCAAGAGACCCAGTACTTC. It is translated as CASSLQGTVQETQYF. The full variable domain, in which reference TRBV2 and TRBJ2-5 provide the parts outside the CDR3, is EPEVTQTPSHQVTQMGQEVILRCVPISNHLYFYWYRQILGQKVEFLVSFYNNEISEKSEIFDDQFSVERPDGSNFTLKIRSTKLEDSAMYFCASSLQGTVQETQYFGPGTRLLVL.

The V and J genes are TRBV9 and TRBJ2-1, with TRBD2 as a possible D gene (5 bases). The V and J ends lost 4 bases and 4 bases respectively, with 15 bases between them. Germline loops: CDR1 SGDLS, CDR2 YYNGEE. The CDR3 sequence is 15 residues long. The CDR3 reads CASSSDGGGYNEQFF. CDR3 nucleotide sequence: TGTGCCAGCAGCTCGGATGGTGGAGGATACAATGAGCAGTTCTTC.